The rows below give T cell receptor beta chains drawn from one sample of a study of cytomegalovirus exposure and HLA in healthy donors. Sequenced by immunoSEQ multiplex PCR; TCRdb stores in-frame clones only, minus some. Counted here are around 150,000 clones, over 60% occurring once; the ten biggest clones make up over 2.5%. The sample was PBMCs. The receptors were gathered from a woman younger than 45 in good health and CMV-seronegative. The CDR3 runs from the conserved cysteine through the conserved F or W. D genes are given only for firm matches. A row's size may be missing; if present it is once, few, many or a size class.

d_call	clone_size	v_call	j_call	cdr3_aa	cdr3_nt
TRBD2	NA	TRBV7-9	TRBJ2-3	CASRNFPSGGYTDTQYF	TGTGCCAGCAGAAATTTCCCTAGCGGGGGATACACAGATACGCAGTATTTT
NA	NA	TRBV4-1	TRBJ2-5	CASSQDSGVTETQYF	TGCGCCAGCAGCCAAGATTCGGGGGTTACGGAGACCCAGTACTTC
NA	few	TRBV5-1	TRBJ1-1	CASSSTTLEAFF	TGCGCCAGCAGCTCCACTACTCTTGAAGCTTTCTTT
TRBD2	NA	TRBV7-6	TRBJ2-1	CASSPRTSGGSTYNEQFF	TGTGCCAGCAGCCCCCGGACTAGCGGGGGTTCAACCTACAATGAGCAGTTCTTC
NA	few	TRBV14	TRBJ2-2	CASSQGWPNTGELFF	TGTGCCAGCAGCCAAGGTTGGCCGAACACCGGGGAGCTGTTTTTT
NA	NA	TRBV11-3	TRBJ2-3	CASSLVAEDTQYF	TGTGCCAGCAGCTTAGTCGCGGAGGATACGCAGTATTTT
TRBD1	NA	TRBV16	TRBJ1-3	CASSQLTGESDTIYF	TGTGCCAGCAGCCAATTAACAGGGGAGTCGGACACCATATATTTT
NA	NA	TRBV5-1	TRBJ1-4	CASSSGHDHAKLFF	TGCGCCAGCAGCTCGGGACACGATCATGCGAAACTGTTTTTT
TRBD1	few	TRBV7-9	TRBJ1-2	CASSLDQGDYGYTF	TGTGCCAGCAGCTTAGATCAGGGGGACTATGGCTACACCTTC
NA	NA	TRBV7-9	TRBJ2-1	CASSSLDGIQGEQFF	TGTGCCAGCAGCTCCCTTGACGGGATACAAGGTGAGCAGTTCTTC
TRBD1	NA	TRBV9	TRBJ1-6	CASSVGDRGLSPLHF	TGTGCCAGCAGCGTAGGGGACAGGGGGCTTTCACCCCTCCACTTT
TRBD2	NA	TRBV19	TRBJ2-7	CASKPSSGRIEQYF	TGTGCCAGTAAGCCCTCTAGCGGGAGAATCGAGCAGTACTTC
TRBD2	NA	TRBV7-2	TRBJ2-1	CASSHTSGGEDEQFF	TGTGCCAGCAGCCACACTAGCGGGGGCGAGGATGAGCAGTTCTTC
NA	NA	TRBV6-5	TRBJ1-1	CASSYSRAFPNTEAFF	TGTGCCAGCAGTTACTCGCGAGCTTTTCCAAACACTGAAGCTTTCTTT
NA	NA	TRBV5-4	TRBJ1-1	CASSFQGREDTEAFF	TGTGCCAGCAGCTTTCAGGGCAGGGAAGACACTGAAGCTTTCTTT